One T cell receptor (beta chain) is described in this entry. TCRdb keeps only in-frame clones here, not all; method: immunoSEQ multiplex PCR. The top ten clones hold 2.5% to 3.5% of a sample with around 66,000 clones, about nine tenths of them seen once. This sample is part of a study of T cell changes during pregnancy in multiple sclerosis. With 2 bases removed from V and 2 bases from J, the gap between germline ends came to 8 bases. Germline CDR1 is SGHTA and CDR2 is FQGTGA. This CDR3 has 14 amino acids. The rearrangement uses TRBV7-3 and TRBJ2-3, with a weak D call TRBD2 (5 bases). The receptor was isolated from a female donor in good health, enrolled as a control in a pregnancy study. The sample was peripheral blood, taken in the first trimester of pregnancy. CDR3 bases: TGTGCCAGCAGCTTAGCGGGCCACACAGATACGCAGTATTTT. The encoded protein is CASSLAGHTDTQYF.